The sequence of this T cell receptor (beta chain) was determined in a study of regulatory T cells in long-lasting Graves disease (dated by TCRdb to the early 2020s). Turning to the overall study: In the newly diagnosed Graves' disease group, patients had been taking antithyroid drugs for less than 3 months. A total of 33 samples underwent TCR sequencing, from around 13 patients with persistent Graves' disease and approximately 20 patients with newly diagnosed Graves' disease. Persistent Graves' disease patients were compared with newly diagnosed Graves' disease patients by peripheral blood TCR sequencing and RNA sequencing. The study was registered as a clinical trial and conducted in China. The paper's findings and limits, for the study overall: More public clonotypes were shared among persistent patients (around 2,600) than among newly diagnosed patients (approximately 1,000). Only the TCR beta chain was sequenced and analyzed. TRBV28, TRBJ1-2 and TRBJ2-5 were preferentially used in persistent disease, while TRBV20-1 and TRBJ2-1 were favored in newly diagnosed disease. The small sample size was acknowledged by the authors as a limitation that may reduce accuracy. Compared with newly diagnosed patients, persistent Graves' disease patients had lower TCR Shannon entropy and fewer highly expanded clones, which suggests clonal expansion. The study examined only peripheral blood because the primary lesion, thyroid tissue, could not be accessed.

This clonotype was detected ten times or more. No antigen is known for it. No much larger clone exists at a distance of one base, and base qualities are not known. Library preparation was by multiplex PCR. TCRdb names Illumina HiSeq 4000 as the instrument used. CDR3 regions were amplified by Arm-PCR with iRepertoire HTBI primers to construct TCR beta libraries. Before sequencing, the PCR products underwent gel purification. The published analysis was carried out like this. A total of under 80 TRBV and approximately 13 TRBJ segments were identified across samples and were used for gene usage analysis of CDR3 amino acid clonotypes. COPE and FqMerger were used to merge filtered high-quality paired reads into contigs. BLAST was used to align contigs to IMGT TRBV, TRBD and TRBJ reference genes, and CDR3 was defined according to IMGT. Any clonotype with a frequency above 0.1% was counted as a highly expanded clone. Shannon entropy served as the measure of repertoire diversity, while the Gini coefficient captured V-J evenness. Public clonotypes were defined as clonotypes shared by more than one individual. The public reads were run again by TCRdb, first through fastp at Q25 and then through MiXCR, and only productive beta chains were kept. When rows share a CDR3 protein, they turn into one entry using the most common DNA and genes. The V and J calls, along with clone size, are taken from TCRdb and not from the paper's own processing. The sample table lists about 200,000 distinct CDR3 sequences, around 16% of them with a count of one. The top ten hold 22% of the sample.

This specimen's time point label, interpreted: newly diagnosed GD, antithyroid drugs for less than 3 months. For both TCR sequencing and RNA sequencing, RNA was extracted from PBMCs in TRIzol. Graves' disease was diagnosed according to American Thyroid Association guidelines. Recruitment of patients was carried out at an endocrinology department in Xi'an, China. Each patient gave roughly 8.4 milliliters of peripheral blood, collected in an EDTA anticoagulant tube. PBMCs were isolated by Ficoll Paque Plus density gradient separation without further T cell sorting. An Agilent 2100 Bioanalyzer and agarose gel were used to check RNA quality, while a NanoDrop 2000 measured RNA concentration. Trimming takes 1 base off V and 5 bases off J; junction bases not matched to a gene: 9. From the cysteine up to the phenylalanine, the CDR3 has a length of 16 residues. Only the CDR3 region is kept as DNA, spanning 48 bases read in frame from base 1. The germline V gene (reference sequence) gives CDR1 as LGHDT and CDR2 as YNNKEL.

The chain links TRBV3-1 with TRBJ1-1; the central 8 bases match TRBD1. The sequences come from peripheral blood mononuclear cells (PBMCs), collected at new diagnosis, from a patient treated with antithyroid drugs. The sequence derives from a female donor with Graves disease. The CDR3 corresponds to CASSQGLPQGGTEAFF. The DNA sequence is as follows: TGTGCCAGCAGCCAAGGATTGCCACAGGGGGGGACTGAAGCTTTCTTT.